This TCR beta chain was sequenced during a study of cytomegalovirus exposure and HLA in healthy donors. General study findings and limits: The study reported that TCR beta sequences accurately predicted HLA-A and HLA-B alleles in most subjects. By a later analysis, the bulk of CMV-associated TCR beta chains appeared HLA-restricted.

As to this clone: Antigen: not known.

PCR used 60 Vbeta primers and 13 Jbeta primers. Clones were sequenced by immunoSEQ multiplex PCR, and TCRdb holds only the in-frame ones, with some missing. The data show around 130,000 clones, around 83% seen once. The CDR3 runs to 15 residues. Germline CDR1 MGHRA, CDR2 YSYEKL. V lost 3 bases to trimming and J lost 2 bases; unmatched junction nucleotides: 6. The chain is built from TRBV4-1 and TRBJ2-5; 7 nucleotides match TRBD1. This TCR derives from a girl aged 2-10 years in good health and CMV-seronegative. The specimen sequenced was PBMCs. CDR3 coding DNA: TGCGCCAGCAGCCAGGGGGACAGAAATCAAGAGACCCAGTACTTC. It specifies CASSQGDRNQETQYF.